This is a list of T cell receptor beta chains from one sample in a study of T cells in Graves' hyperthyroidism and ophthalmopathy. TCRdb reanalysed the multiplex PCR reads using MiXCR and keeps one entry per CDR3 protein. Found here are around 570,000 distinct CDR3 sequences, just under 20% of them singletons; the top ten hold about 50%. Source material: blood. The source is a middle-aged man with Graves' ophthalmopathy. Both conserved end residues are part of each CDR3.

>TRBV7-2|TRBJ2-1
CASSLFLAGDRRYNEQFF
>TRBV6-2/TRBV6-3|TRBJ2-3
CASTSAAVMGTQYF
>TRBV6-1|TRBJ2-7
CASSLQGLGDYEQYF
>TRBV27|TRBJ1-1
CASSPRARAEAFF
>TRBV9|TRBJ2-1
CASSPRFAGYNEQFF
>TRBV29-1|TRBJ2-3
CSVEAGDTQYF
>TRBV29-1|TRBJ2-7
CSVEGLVDREDNEQYF
>TRBV5-1|TRBJ1-6
CASSGTTTFGNSPLHF
>TRBV29-1|TRBJ2-3
CSVLAGARWGTDTQYF
>TRBV30|TRBJ2-5
CAWSVQAGKTQYF
>TRBV30|TRBJ1-1
CAWIAPYTEAFF
>TRBV7-2|TRBJ2-7
CASSERDFTSYEQYF
>TRBV28|TRBJ2-7
CAHRGSGGSYEQYF
>TRBV2|TRBJ1-1
CASSGPGQGNTEAFF
>TRBV6-2/TRBV6-3|TRBJ2-1
CASNRGSRNNEQFF
>TRBV19|TRBJ1-5
CASSHRQGLNQPQHF
>TRBV12-3/TRBV12-4|TRBJ2-7
CASSLAGGLKKQYF
>TRBV7-6|TRBJ2-7
CASSLGGGTGVYEQYF
>TRBV7-7|TRBJ2-1
CASSQGQGANEQFF
>TRBV24-1|TRBJ2-3
CATSDPSASTDTQYF
>TRBV18|TRBJ1-1
CASSRTADTEAFF
>TRBV28|TRBJ2-4
CASSNSGTTVAKNIQYF
>TRBV24-1|TRBJ1-2
CATSDFGGGGHTF
>TRBV4-2|TRBJ2-7
CASSQEGMASAYSYEQYF
>TRBV10-3|TRBJ2-5
CAISDRRGALQETQYF
>TRBV20-1|TRBJ2-7
CSARGRRAEQYF
>TRBV30|TRBJ2-7
CALMRTGTSYEQYF
>TRBV20-1|TRBJ2-3
CSASSGTSGRDTQYF
>TRBV5-1|TRBJ1-5
CASSLDYSNQPQHF